There are many counts of the clone carrying this T cell receptor beta chain. The antigen remains undetermined. Looked up from germline, CDR1 is SNHLY and CDR2 is FYNNEI. V lost 2 bases, J lost 4 bases, and 6 bases lay in between. This CDR3 is 12 amino acids long. A 3' RACE protocol on RNA, with unique molecular identifiers, produced the TCR library. TCRdb analysed the 3' RACE reads with MiXCR anew, one entry per CDR3 protein. The sample has roughly 15,000 distinct CDR3 sequences; 3% to 4% are singletons. The record originates from a study of HIV-infected children after antiretroviral therapy interruption. At the level of the study: All children had CD4+ count above 500 and viral load below 50 copies/ml. Children's median ages were around 9.1 years and 8 years by group. Interruption-arm samples span weeks 0, 12, interruption end (24 or 48), and about 3 years post-study. Study results and limitations: Naive CD4+ Gini coefficient rose by interruption end, suggesting clonal expansion.

Treatment described: PENTA 11 planned treatment interruption arm or continuous ART arm. The J gene is TRBJ2-7, the V gene TRBV2; D is ambiguous. The sample was CD45RA+ CD4+ T cells from PBMCs, taken from a donor given antiretroviral therapy, either interrupted or continuous. The sample's subset: naive CD4+ CD45RA+ CD45RO- T cells. The sequence derives from a child under 18 with HIV. The DNA for the CDR3 is TGTGCCAGCAGTGAATTCGATTACGAGCAGTACTTC. This codes for CASSEFDYEQYF. The full variable domain, in which reference TRBV2 and TRBJ2-7 provide the parts outside the CDR3, is EPEVTQTPSHQVTQMGQEVILRCVPISNHLYFYWYRQILGQKVEFLVSFYNNEISEKSEIFDDQFSVERPDGSNFTLKIRSTKLEDSAMYFCASSEFDYEQYFGPGTRLTVT.